The clone carrying this T cell receptor (beta chain) turned up a few times. Its target is unknown. The sample originates from a study of CD8 T cells in ankylosing spondylitis. Study outcomes and limitations: The study identified a TCR beta motif of roughly eight highly homologous variants that appeared characteristic of ankylosing spondylitis blood.

TCRdb analysed the 5' RACE reads with MiXCR anew, one entry per CDR3 protein. The table records 750,000 to 850,000 distinct CDR3 sequences, 12% of them present only once. The V end lost 0 bases, the J end lost 1 base, and 6 bases lay between the germline ends. The CDR3 loop spans 14 amino acids. Germline values: CDR1 GTSNPN, CDR2 SVGIG (reference sequence). The sequenced material came from blood, either unsorted or a sorted T cell fraction (not recorded which). V and J are TRBV30 and TRBJ2-2; no reliable D call. The TCR was taken from a male donor with ankylosing spondylitis. The CDR3 protein is CAWSVARNTGELFF. DNA of the CDR3: TGTGCCTGGAGTGTTGCCAGGAACACCGGGGAGCTGTTTTTT.